This entry describes one T cell receptor beta chain. Its antigen is not yet known. No quality values exist for individual bases; no much larger clone is one base distant. At the DNA level, this CDR3 is encoded by other sequences in the same sample as well. The data stem from a study of shared clonotypes between healthy human individuals (TCRdb year 2020). For the wider study: Three men and two women, aged 18 to 49 years, made up the cohort. Per donor, three plates each were used for CD4 naive and CD4 memory, two for CD8 naive, and one for CD8 memory. To estimate repertoire size and how much clonotype sharing occurs between individuals, the study deeply sequenced the blood TCR repertoires of five healthy adults. Each donor's leukapheresis produced roughly between about 0.9 and 9.5 billion PBMCs. Different laboratories and diverse techniques were used to prepare libraries and sequence TCR repertoires, to increase sequencing depth and limit assay-specific biases. Broader findings and caveats from the paper: Larger estimated clonotype richness was generally found for naive subsets than for memory subsets. Only blood was sampled, and tissue TCR repertoires likely differ from those in blood. Pairwise subsampling indicated that sequencing depth was expected to affect the degree of clonotype sharing among donors. The small number of donors limited the genetic and exposure-history diversity represented. When several donors were compared, the shared fraction of clonotypes was about 5.4% for naive CD4, approximately 3.5% for naive CD8, 2.3% for memory CD4, and less than 0.45% for memory CD8. Even with the large sequencing depth, rarefaction of the sorted-subset datasets indicated that sequencing was incomplete. Clonotypes shared by all four sorted-subset donors showed higher generation probabilities than non-shared clonotypes.

Using the deep immunoSEQ assay, TCR CDR3 regions were amplified from genomic DNA by multiplex PCR. Extracted genomic DNA from each cell subset was distributed evenly across all wells of several immunoSEQ 96-well plates, and each plate was treated as a replicate. For sorted subsets, around 0.2 ug genomic DNA, equal to 25,000 to 35,000 T cell genomes, was loaded into each replicate PCR. The purified libraries were quantified using a Qubit 3.0 fluorometer, sized with a Bioanalyzer 2100, and then quantified again using the KAPA Library Quantification kit. Every immunoSEQ 96-well plate was sequenced on a separate single-read 150-cycle Illumina NextSeq 550 flow cell. The study's own analysis went as follows. Because the immunoSEQ output included only junctional sequences and no quality scores, the filtering could not be the same as the filtering used for full-length reads. To assign V/J genes and CDR3, sequences were annotated using PyIR, a Python wrapper for IgBLAST v1.9, with IMGT germline references. Any read was removed if the V/J assignment was weak (E-value above 1e-6), the CDR3 was missing, or the read contained stop codons, out-of-frame junctions, or ambiguous translated residues. A V3J clonotype was defined by an identical inferred V gene, J gene, and CDR3 amino acid sequence. Percentage overlap between repertoires was calculated by dividing the number of shared unique clonotypes by the size of the smaller repertoire. Repertoire richness was assessed with RTK rarefaction, the Chao1 estimator, and Recon v2.1 estimates of unobserved clonotypes. Generation probabilities were computed with OLGA for all TCRbeta clonotypes obtained by the gDNA method from four donors. TCRdb holds this immuneACCESS table with in-frame rearrangements only. Some clones are missing; in checked studies, unresolved V genes explain under half, and the rest has no known cause. V and J calls and clone size follow that table, whereas D and trimming were derived from the DNA. A total of over 800,000 clones appear in this sample, around 93% of them only once. The top ten clones comprise about 24% of the sample.

There are 11 amino acids in the CDR3, from cysteine to phenylalanine inclusive. Only the CDR3 part of the read is kept: 33 bases, read in frame from the first base. Trimming at the junction amounts to 5 bases on V and 5 bases on J, and the germline ends lie 4 bases apart. CDR1 and CDR2, looked up from the germline V gene (reference sequence), are MNHEY and SMNVEV. For the CD8 naive samples, CD45RO-negative cells were positively selected for CCR7, yielding a CD45RA+CCR7+ population from which TemRA cells were excluded. Healthy HIV-negative adults with no recently reported acute infections or vaccinations were included as donors. Every donor was a Caucasian adult residing in Nashville, Tennessee, USA. After blood collection by leukapheresis, PBMCs were isolated using Ficoll-Histopaque density gradient centrifugation and then cryopreserved in the vapor phase of liquid nitrogen. Purity and quantity of every magnetically sorted T cell population were checked by analytical flow cytometry. Each sorted fraction had its genomic DNA isolated and then quantified by UV absorbance on a Nanodrop 2000c.

The sequence was obtained from a man aged 25-45 years in good health. The specimen was naive CD8+ T cells sorted from blood. The cell subset or site label here, explained by the study, means: CD45RA+CCR7+. The chain joins TRBV27 to TRBJ2-1, with no confident D gene call. The CDR3: CASSLHNEQFF. The DNA reads TGTGCCAGCAGTCTCCACAATGAGCAGTTCTTC.